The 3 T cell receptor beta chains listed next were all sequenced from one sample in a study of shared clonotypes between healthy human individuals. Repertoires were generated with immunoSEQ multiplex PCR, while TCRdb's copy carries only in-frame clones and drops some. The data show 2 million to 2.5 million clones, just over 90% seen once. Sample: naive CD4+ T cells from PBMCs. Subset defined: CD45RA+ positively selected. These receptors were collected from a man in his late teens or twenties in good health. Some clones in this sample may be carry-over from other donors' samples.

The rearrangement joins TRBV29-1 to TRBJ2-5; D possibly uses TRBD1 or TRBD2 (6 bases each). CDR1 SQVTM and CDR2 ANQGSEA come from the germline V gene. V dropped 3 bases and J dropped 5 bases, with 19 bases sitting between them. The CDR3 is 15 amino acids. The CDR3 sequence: CSVDTGRTVGETQYF. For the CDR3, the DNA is TGCAGCGTTGATACTGGGAGGACAGTGGGGGAGACCCAGTACTTC.

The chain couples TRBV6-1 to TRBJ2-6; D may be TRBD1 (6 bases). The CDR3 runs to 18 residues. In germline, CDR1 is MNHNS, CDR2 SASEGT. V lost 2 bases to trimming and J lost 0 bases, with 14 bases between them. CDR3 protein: CASSERGQLTSGANVLTF. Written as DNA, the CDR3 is TGTGCCAGCAGTGAACGCGGACAGTTAACCTCTGGGGCCAACGTCCTGACTTTC.

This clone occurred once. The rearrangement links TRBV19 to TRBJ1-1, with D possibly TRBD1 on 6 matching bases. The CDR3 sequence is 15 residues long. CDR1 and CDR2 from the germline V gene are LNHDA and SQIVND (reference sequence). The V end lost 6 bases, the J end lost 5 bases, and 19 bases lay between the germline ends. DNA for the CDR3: TGTGCCAGTAGACCCGGTCGGGGGGCCGTTACTGAAGCTTTCTTT. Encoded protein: CASRPGRGAVTEAFF.